This entry is about one T cell receptor (beta chain). PCR was performed using 60 Vbeta and 13 Jbeta primers. Assay: immunoSEQ multiplex PCR; the TCRdb copy retains only in-frame clones and omits some. The table lists 100,000 to 150,000 clones, around 78% of them singletons. The ends were cut back, 8 bases at V and 6 bases at J, with 19 bases in the middle. This CDR3 has 13 amino acids. From germline, CDR1 is SQVTM and CDR2 ANQGSEA. The sample is drawn from a study of cytomegalovirus exposure and HLA in healthy donors. This chain connects TRBV29-1 to TRBJ1-1, with D perhaps matching TRBD1 (6 bases). The clonotype was recovered from a woman in her forties or fifties in good health and CMV-seronegative. The sequencing input was PBMCs. CDR3 protein: CSFHAGVFAEAFF. DNA of the CDR3: TGCAGCTTCCACGCAGGGGTTTTCGCTGAAGCTTTCTTT.